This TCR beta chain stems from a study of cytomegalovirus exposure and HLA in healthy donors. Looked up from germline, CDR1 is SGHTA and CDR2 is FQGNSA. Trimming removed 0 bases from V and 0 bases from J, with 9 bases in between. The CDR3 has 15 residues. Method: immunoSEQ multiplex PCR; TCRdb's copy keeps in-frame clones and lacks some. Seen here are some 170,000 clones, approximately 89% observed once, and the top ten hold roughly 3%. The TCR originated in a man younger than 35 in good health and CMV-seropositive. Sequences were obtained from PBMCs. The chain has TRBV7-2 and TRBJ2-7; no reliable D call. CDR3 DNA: TGTGCCAGCAGCTTAGCAGTGGTGGCCTCCTACGAGCAGTACTTC. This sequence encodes CASSLAVVASYEQYF.